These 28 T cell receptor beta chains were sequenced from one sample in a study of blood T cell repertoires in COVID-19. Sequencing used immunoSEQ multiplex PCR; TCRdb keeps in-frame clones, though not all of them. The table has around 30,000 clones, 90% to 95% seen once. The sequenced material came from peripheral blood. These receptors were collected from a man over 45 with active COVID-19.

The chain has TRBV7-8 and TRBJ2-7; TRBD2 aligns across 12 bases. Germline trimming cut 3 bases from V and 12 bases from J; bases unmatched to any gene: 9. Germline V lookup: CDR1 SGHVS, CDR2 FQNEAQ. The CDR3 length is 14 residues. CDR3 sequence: CASSLTSGGLKRYF. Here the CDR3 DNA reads TGTGCCAGCAGCTTGACTAGCGGGGGTCTCAAGAGGTACTTC.

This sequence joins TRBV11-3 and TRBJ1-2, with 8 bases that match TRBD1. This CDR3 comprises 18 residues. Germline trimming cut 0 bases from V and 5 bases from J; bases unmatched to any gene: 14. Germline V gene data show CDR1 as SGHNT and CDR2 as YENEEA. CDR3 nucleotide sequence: TGTGCCAGCAGCTTAGATCATCGACAGGGGTCAGGACATTATGGCTACACCTTC. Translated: CASSLDHRQGSGHYGYTF.

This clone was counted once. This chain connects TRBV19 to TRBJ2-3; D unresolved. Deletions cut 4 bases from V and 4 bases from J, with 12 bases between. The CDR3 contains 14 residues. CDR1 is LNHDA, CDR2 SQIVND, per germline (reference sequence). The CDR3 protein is CASSNTNSADTQYF. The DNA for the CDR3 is TGTGCCAGTAGTAACACAAACAGTGCAGATACGCAGTATTTT.

This CDR3 reads CASSEPTGTTYGYTF. The CDR3 nucleotides read TGTGCCAGCAGTGAGCCTACCGGGACAACGTATGGCTACACCTTC. The rearrangement uses TRBV6-1 and TRBJ1-2; tentatively, D is TRBD1 (6 bases). Germline loops: CDR1 MNHNS, CDR2 SASEGT. The CDR3 runs 15 residues. Deletions cut 3 bases from V and 5 bases from J, with 16 bases between.

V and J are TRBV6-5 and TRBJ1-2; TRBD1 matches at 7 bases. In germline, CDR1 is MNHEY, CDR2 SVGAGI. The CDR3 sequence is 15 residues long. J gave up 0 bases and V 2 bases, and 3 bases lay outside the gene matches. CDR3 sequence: CASSYGQATNYGYTF. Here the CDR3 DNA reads TGTGCCAGCAGTTACGGACAGGCGACTAACTATGGCTACACCTTC.

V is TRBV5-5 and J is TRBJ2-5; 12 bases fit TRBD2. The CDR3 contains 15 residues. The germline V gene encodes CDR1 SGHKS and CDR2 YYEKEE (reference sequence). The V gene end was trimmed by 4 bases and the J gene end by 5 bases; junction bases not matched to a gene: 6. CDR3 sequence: CASSPTSGRSETQYF. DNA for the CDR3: TGTGCCAGCAGCCCGACTAGCGGGAGAAGCGAGACCCAGTACTTC.

The CDR3 here is CASSPGTAYEKLFF. CDR3 DNA: TGCGCCAGCAGCCCGGGGACAGCATACGAAAAACTGTTTTTT. This chain links TRBV5-1 with TRBJ1-4, with 7 bases that match TRBD1. With 4 bases clipped from V and 8 bases from J, the junction kept 8 bases outside the gene matches. CDR3 length: 14 residues. Germline CDR1 reads SGHRS; CDR2 reads YFSETQ.

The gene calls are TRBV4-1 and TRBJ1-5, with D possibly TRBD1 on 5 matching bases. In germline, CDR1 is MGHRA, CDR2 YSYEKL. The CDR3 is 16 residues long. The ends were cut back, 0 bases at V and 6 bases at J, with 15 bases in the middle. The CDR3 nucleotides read TGCGCCAGCAGCCAAGATCGGGCAGGGCGCGGTCAGCCCCAGCATTTT. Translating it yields CASSQDRAGRGQPQHF.

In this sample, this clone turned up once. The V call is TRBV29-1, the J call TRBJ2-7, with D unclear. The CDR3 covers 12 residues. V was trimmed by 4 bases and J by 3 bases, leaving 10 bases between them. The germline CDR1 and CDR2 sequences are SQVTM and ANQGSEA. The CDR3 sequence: CSVAGFSYEQYF. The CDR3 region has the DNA TGCAGCGTTGCCGGTTTTAGCTACGAGCAGTACTTC.

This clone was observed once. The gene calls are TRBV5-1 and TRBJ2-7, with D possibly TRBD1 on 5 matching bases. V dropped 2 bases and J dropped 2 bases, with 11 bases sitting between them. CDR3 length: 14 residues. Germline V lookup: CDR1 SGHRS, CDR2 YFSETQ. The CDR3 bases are TGCGCCAGCAGCTTCTCAGGGTTCCCCTACGAGCAGTACTTC. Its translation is CASSFSGFPYEQYF.

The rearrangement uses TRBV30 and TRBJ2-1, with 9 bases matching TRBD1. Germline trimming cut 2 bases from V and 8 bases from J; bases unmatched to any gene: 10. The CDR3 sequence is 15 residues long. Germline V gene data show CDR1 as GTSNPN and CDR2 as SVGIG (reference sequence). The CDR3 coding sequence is TGTGCCTGGAGTAAGGACAGGGGCGATATAGATGAGCAGTTCTTC. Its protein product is CAWSKDRGDIDEQFF.

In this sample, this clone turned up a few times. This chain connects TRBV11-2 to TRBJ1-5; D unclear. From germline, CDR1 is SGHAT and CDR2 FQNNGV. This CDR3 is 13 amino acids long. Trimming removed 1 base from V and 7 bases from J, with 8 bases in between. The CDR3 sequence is CASSLAEDQPQHF. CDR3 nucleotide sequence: TGTGCCAGCAGCTTAGCGGAGGACCAGCCCCAGCATTTT. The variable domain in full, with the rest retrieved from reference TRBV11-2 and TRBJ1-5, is EAGVAQSPRYKIIEKRQSVAFWCNPISGHATLYWYQQILGQGPKLLIQFQNNGVVDDSQLPKDRFSAERLKGVDSTLKIQPAKLEDSAVYLCASSLAEDQPQHFGDGTRLSIL.

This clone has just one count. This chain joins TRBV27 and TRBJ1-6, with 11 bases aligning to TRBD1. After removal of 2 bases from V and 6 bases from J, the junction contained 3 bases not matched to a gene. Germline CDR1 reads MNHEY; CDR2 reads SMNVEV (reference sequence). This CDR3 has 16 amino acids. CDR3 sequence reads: CASSLGQGASNSPLHF. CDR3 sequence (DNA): TGTGCCAGCAGTTTAGGACAGGGGGCGTCTAATTCACCCCTCCACTTT.

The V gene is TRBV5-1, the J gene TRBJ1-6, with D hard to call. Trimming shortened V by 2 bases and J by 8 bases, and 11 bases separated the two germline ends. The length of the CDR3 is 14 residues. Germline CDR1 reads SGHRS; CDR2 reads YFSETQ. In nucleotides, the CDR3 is TGCGCCAGCAGCTTCAGCGGTAAAGATTCACCCCTCCACTTT. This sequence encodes CASSFSGKDSPLHF.

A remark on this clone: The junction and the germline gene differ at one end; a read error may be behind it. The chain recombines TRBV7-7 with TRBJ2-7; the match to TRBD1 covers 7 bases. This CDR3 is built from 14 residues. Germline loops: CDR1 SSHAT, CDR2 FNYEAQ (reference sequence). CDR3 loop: CASSPGQPSYEQYF. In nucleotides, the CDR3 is TGTGCTAGCAGCCCGGGACAGCCCTCCTACGAGCAGTACTTC.

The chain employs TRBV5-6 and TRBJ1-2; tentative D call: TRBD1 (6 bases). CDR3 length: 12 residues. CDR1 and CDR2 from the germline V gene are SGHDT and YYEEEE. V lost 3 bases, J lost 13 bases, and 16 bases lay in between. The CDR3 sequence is CASSSQTGSLTF. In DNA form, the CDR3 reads TGTGCCAGCAGCTCACAGACAGGTTCCCTCACCTTC.

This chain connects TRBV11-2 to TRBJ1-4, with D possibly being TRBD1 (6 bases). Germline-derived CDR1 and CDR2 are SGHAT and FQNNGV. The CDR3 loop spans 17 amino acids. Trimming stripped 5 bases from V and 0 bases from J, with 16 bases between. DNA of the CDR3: TGTGCCAGCAGCGGGGGCAGGGAGAGGGCAACTAATGAAAAACTGTTTTTT. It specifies CASSGGRERATNEKLFF.

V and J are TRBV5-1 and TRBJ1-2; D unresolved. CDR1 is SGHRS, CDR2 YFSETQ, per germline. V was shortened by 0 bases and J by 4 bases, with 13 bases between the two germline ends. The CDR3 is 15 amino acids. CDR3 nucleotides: TGCGCCAGCAGCTTGGAGGCACCCAGGTCCTATGGCTACACCTTC. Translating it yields CASSLEAPRSYGYTF.

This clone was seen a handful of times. The CDR3 DNA reads TGTGCCAGCAGGCCCGGGACTAGCGGGTACGAGCAGTACTTC. It codes for CASRPGTSGYEQYF. The J gene is TRBJ2-7, the V gene TRBV2; 12 bases fit TRBD2. The germline V gene encodes CDR1 SNHLY and CDR2 FYNNEI. V trimming: 6 bases; J trimming: 4 bases; junction bases outside the gene matches: 4. CDR3 size: 14 residues.

CDR3 nucleotides: TGTGCCAGCAGCTTAGGTTTCAGGGCGAATCAGCCCCAGCATTTT. This sequence encodes CASSLGFRANQPQHF. The V gene is TRBV7-9, the J gene TRBJ1-5, with a possible D match to TRBD1 (5 bases). Looked up from germline, CDR1 is SEHNR and CDR2 is FQNEAQ (reference sequence). The CDR3 loop spans 15 amino acids. The ends were cut back, 1 base at V and 4 bases at J, with 11 bases in the middle.

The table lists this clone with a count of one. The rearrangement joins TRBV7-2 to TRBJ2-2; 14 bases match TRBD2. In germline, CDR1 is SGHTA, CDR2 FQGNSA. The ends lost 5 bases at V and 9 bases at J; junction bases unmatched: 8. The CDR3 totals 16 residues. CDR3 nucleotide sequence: TGTGCCAGCAGCACGGGACTAGCGGGGGACCACCGGGAGCTGTTTTTT. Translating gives CASSTGLAGDHRELFF.

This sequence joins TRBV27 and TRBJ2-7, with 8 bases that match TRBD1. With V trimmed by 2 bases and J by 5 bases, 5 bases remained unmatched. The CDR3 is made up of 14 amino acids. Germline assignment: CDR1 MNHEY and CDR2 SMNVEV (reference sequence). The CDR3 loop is CASSLLGQGNEQYF. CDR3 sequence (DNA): TGTGCCAGCAGTTTACTAGGACAGGGCAACGAGCAGTACTTC.

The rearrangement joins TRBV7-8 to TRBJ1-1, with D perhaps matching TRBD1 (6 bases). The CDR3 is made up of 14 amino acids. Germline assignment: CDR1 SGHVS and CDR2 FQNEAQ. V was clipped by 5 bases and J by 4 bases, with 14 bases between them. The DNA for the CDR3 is TGTGCCAGCAGCCACGGGGGGGGCGTCACTGAAGCTTTCTTT. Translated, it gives CASSHGGGVTEAFF.

CDR3 sequence reads: CASSPRGGGEQYF. In nucleotides, the CDR3 is TGTGCCAGCAGCCCCCGCGGGGGTGGCGAGCAGTACTTC. This chain links TRBV3-1 (or the pseudogene TRBV3-2) with TRBJ2-7; TRBD2 agrees at 7 bases. Germline-derived CDR1 and CDR2 are LGHDT and YNNKEL (reference sequence). The length of the CDR3 is 13 residues. Trimming removed 4 bases from V and 6 bases from J; junction bases left unmatched: 6.

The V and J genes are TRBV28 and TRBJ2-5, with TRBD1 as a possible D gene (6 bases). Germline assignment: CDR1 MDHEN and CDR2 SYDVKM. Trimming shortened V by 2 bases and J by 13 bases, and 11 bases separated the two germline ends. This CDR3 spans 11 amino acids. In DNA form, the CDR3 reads TGTGCCAGCAGTTTAGGGGGACAATCGTACTTC. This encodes CASSLGGQSYF.

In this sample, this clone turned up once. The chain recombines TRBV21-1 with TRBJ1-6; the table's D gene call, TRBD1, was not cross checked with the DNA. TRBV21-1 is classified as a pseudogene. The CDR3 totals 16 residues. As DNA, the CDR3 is TGTGCCAGCAGGTCACCATGGGACAGGGGGGGTTCACCCCTCCACTTT. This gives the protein CASRSPWDRGGSPLHF.

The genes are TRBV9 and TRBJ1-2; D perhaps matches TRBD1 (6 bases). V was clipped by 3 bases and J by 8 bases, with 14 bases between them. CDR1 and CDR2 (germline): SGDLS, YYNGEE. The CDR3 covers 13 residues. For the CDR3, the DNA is TGTGCCAGCAGCGCCACAGGGACGAGGGGCTACACCTTC. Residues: CASSATGTRGYTF.

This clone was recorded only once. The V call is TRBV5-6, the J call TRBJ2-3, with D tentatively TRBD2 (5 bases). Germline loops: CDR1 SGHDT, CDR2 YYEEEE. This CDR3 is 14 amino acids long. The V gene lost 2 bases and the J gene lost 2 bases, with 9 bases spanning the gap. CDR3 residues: CASSFTGITDTQYF. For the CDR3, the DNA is TGTGCCAGCAGCTTCACGGGGATCACAGATACGCAGTATTTT.